This TCR beta chain was recorded in a study of T-cell memory formation after mild COVID-19. Overall study: Largely donor-specific sequence clusters came from two donors.

As regards this clonotype: Its antigen is currently unknown.

Study-level findings and limits: CD4+ bias marked clones expanding day 15 to 37, unlike balanced contracting clones.

Germline V gives CDR1 MNHEY, CDR2 SVGEGT. The CDR3 contains 14 residues. V lost 7 bases and J lost 2, with 15 bases in between. One entry per CDR3 protein results from TCRdb running MiXCR on the 5' RACE reads. The table lists about 200,000 distinct CDR3 sequences, about 16% of them singletons. This chain joins TRBV6-2 or TRBV6-3 and TRBJ2-7; D is possibly TRBD2 (6 bases). The TCR was taken from an adult woman who had mild COVID-19 (a few samples of this study predate the infection). Cell type and time point are not known. The source material was PBMCs or a T cell subset sorted from them (not recorded which). The CDR3 here is CASTPAGTPYEQYF. DNA for the CDR3: TGTGCCAGCACTCCTGCGGGAACCCCCTACGAGCAGTACTTC.